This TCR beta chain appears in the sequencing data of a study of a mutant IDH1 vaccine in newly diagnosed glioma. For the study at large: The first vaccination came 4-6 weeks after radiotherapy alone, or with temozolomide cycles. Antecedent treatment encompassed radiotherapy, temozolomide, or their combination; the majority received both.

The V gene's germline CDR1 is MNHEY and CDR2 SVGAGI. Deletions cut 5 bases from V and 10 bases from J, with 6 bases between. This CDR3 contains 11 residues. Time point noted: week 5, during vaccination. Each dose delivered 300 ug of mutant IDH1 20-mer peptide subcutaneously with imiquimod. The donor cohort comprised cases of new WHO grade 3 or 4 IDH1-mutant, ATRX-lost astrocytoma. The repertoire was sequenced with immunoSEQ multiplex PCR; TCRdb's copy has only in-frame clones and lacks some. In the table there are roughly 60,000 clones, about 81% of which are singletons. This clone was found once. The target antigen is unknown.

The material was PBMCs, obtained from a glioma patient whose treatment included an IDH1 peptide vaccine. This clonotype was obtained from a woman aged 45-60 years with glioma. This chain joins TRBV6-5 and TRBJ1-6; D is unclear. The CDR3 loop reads CASSEKSPLHF. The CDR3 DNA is TGTGCCAGCAGTGAGAAATCACCCCTCCACTTT.